The entry that follows covers one TCR beta chain sequence. This record comes from a study of T cells in tuberculosis. Clones were read by immunoSEQ multiplex PCR, and TCRdb kept only the in-frame ones, dropping some. Of roughly 59,000 clones listed, about 86% are singletons. The CDR3 has 15 amino acids. V lost 1 base and J lost 4, with 12 bases in between. Germline CDR1 is SGHRS and CDR2 is YFSETQ. Thawed, overnight-rested PBMC were stained with GMM-loaded CD1B tetramer, viability dye and anti-CD3, then sorted. The lipid loaded on the CD1B tetramers was C32 glucose monomycolate from Rhodococcus equi. Each donor contributed 95,000 to 100,000 sorted tetramer-negative cells.

This sequence joins TRBV5-1 and TRBJ2-1; tentatively, D is TRBD2 (7 bases). Sequenced sample: CD1b-GMM tetramer-negative cells sorted from PBMCs. This sequence was found in an adult woman with latent tuberculosis. CDR3 DNA sequence: TGCGCCAGCAGCTTGTTCGGGGGGCCTTACAATGAGCAGTTCTTC. This sequence encodes CASSLFGGPYNEQFF.